This T cell receptor (beta chain) was obtained from a study of glioma-infiltrating T cells after dendritic cell vaccination. Turning to the study itself: Dendritic cells derived from monocytes and pulsed with autologous tumor lysate formed the vaccine.

Time point in this sample: after dendritic cell vaccination, including at tumor progression/relapse. The assay was immunoSEQ multiplex PCR, and TCRdb's table has in-frame clones only and misses some. The sample has around 60,000 clones; more than 75% are singletons. The germline V and J ends were trimmed by 2 bases and 2 bases, with 11 bases remaining between them. The CDR3 spans 14 residues. The germline CDR1 and CDR2 sequences are SGDLS and YYNGEE. Sequencing was performed on blood, taken after dendritic cell vaccination. V usage is TRBV9 and J usage is TRBJ2-7; D is uncertain. This TCR derives from a human donor with glioblastoma. The CDR3 region is CASSVEFLPYEQYF. As DNA, the CDR3 is TGTGCCAGCAGCGTGGAGTTCCTCCCCTACGAGCAGTACTTC.